This record concerns one T cell receptor beta chain sequence. The repertoire was sequenced with immunoSEQ multiplex PCR; TCRdb's copy has only in-frame clones and lacks some. The table includes 9,000 to 10,000 clones, about 80% detected once. These data belong to a study of blood T cell repertoires in COVID-19. The receptor comes from a human donor in a cohort sampled during active COVID-19. The sample was peripheral blood.

The CDR3, as DNA: TGCGCCAGCAGCCAAGAAGGAGCGGGGGTTACCTACGAGCAGTACTTC. It encodes CASSQEGAGVTYEQYF. V and J are TRBV4-3 and TRBJ2-7, with 8 bases matching TRBD2. There are 16 residues in the CDR3. Germline V lookup: CDR1 LGHNA, CDR2 YSLEER. V shed 0 bases, J shed 2 bases, and the junction held 6 bases outside the gene matches.